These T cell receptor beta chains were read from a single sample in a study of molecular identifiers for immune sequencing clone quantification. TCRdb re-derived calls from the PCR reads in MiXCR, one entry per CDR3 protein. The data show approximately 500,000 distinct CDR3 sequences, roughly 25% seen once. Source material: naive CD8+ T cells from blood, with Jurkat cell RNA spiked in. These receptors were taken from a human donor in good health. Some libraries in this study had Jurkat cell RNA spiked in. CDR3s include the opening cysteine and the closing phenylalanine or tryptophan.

CDR3: CASSRDRSEQYF; length: 12; J: TRBJ2-7; V: TRBV7-9
CDR3: CASSQDLGENTEAFF; length: 15; J: TRBJ1-1; V: TRBV3-1
CDR3: CSANGAQSSYEQYF; length: 14; J: TRBJ2-7; V: TRBV20-1
CDR3: CASSQDTLDRTSGQETQYF; length: 19; J: TRBJ2-5; V: TRBV4-1
CDR3: CASQTNYNEQFF; length: 12; J: TRBJ2-1; V: TRBV7-9
CDR3: CSASSRESYEQYF; length: 13; J: TRBJ2-7; V: TRBV20-1
CDR3: CATGEFAYEQYF; length: 12; J: TRBJ2-7; V: TRBV28
CDR3: CASSQSWTRSGKWVNEQFF; length: 19; J: TRBJ2-1; V: TRBV4-3
CDR3: CASSLIGVSGANVLTF; length: 16; J: TRBJ2-6; V: TRBV27
CDR3: CASSSLTGDEQYF; length: 13; J: TRBJ2-7; V: TRBV6-5
CDR3: CANSQEPDRAFKNYGYTF; length: 18; J: TRBJ1-2; V: TRBV4-3
CDR3: CASSQDLPLTLDQPQHF; length: 17; J: TRBJ1-5; V: TRBV4-3